The present TCR beta chain was sequenced within a study of technical replicates of blood from several donors. Assay: immunoSEQ multiplex PCR; the TCRdb copy retains only in-frame clones and omits some. Of about 79,000 clones listed, 75% to 95% are singletons. This CDR3 is built from 11 residues. V is TRBV21-1 and J is TRBJ2-3; the table assigns TRBD1, which was not confirmed against the DNA. TRBV21-1 is annotated as a pseudogene. The TCR sequence derives from a human donor in good health. Some clones in this sample may be carry-over from other donors' samples. Sequencing was carried out using T cells isolated from PBMCs. The CDR3 is CATQSTDTQYF. CDR3 sequence (DNA): TGTGCCACCCAGTCCACAGATACGCAGTATTTT.